The clone carrying this T cell receptor delta chain was counted a few times. Antigen: not known. RNA was extracted from the cells and then reverse transcribed. The CDR3 regions were amplified by multiplex PCR from V-gene primers to a constant-region primer. TCRdb reran clone calling via CATT on the multiplex PCR reads. The top ten clones hold under 0.3% of a sample with some 73,000 delta-chain clones, 30% to 40% of them seen once. The data originate from a study of Vδ1+ human thymocytes. Thymocytes were sorted as CD3+ TCRVdelta1+ TCRVdelta2- after alphabeta T cell depletion. V was trimmed by 2 bases and J by 4 bases, leaving 14 bases between them. Germline loops: CDR1 TSWWSYY, CDR2 QGS. CDR3 length equals 15 residues. Whole-study results and caveats: Highly polyclonal TRG and TRD repertoires with Gaussian CDR3 length distributions appeared in thymus. Bulk data may be misread because of unexpected Vdelta2 sequences. Unlike peripheral blood Vdelta1+ controls, thymic delta-chain sequences included approximately 21% Vdelta2 and few Vdelta3. Donors shared many TRG clonotypes but few TRD clonotypes.

The specimen sequenced was Vdelta1+ gamma-delta thymocytes from the thymus. Subset described: FACS-sorted CD3+ TCRalphabeta- TCRVdelta1+ TCRVdelta2- thymocytes. The chain has TRDV1 and TRDJ1, with D unclear. The clonotype originates from a boy in the first two years of life who had congenital heart surgery. The DNA for the CDR3 is TGTGCTCTTGGGGAATCGGATGGAGATAACGATAAACTCATCTTT. Its translation is CALGESDGDNDKLIF.